Each of the 30 T cell receptor beta chains below was sequenced from the same sample in a study of T cells in localized non-small cell lung cancer. The table came from immunoSEQ multiplex PCR; TCRdb's copy has only in-frame clones and leaves some out. The table records thousands of clones, 15% to 20% of them present only once. This specimen was lung tumor tissue, taken before any cancer treatment. The receptors here all came from a female donor over 55 with stage I squamous cell lung carcinoma.

This chain joins TRBV6-8 and TRBJ2-3, with 11 bases lining up with TRBD2. Germline assignment: CDR1 MNHGY and CDR2 SAAAGT. The CDR3 extends over 15 amino acids. Trimming at V came to 5 bases and at J to 2 bases, leaving 3 bases not matched to a gene. CDR3 sequence: CASSRLAGITDTQYF. CDR3 coding DNA: TGTGCCAGCAGTCGACTAGCGGGAATCACAGATACGCAGTATTTT.

There are a few counts of this clone. The CDR3 nucleotides read TGTGCCAGCAGTAACGGACTAGCGGGCAACAATGAGCAGTTCTTC. The encoded protein is CASSNGLAGNNEQFF. The chain recombines TRBV28 with TRBJ2-1, with 11 nucleotides matching TRBD2. V shed 5 bases, J shed 5 bases, and the junction held 5 bases outside the gene matches. The CDR3 consists of 15 residues. The V gene's germline CDR1 is MDHEN and CDR2 SYDVKM.

The chain links TRBV11-3 to TRBJ2-2; D is perhaps TRBD1 or TRBD2 (5 bases each). The CDR3 has 16 residues. The germline V and J ends were trimmed by 5 bases and 1 base, with 14 bases remaining between them. Germline-derived CDR1 and CDR2 are SGHNT and YENEEA. In DNA, the CDR3 is TGTGCCAGCAGCGTAGGACAACGGGGGAACACCGGGGAGCTGTTTTTT. Protein: CASSVGQRGNTGELFF.

This clone is large in the sample. J is TRBJ1-1 and V is TRBV19, with D possibly matching TRBD1 (6 bases). This CDR3 comprises 14 residues. The germline V gene has CDR1 LNHDA and CDR2 SQIVND (reference sequence). V lost 1 base to trimming and J lost 4 bases, with 10 bases between them. In nucleotides, the CDR3 is TGTGCCAGTAGTATAGGCGGGGGCGGCACTGAAGCTTTCTTT. It codes for CASSIGGGGTEAFF.

This clone has more than one count but fewer than ten. CDR3 coding DNA: TGTGCCAGCAGTGAGGGGGCAGGCTATGAGCAGTTCTTC. As protein: CASSEGAGYEQFF. This sequence joins TRBV6-8 and TRBJ2-1, with 7 bases that match TRBD1. CDR1 and CDR2 from the germline V gene are MNHGY and SAAAGT. Trimming cost V 5 bases and J 8 bases; bases outside gene matches: 6. The length of the CDR3 is 13 residues.

In its sample, this clone is medium-sized. The chain uses TRBV4-1 and TRBJ2-7, with 7 bases lining up with TRBD1. The ends lost 1 base at V and 2 bases at J; junction bases unmatched: 5. Germline CDR1 and CDR2: MGHRA and YSYEKL. The CDR3 loop spans 15 amino acids. The CDR3 loop is CASSQVHRGPYEQYF. The CDR3 DNA follows: TGCGCCAGCAGCCAAGTGCACAGGGGTCCCTACGAGCAGTACTTC.

V is TRBV6-8 and J is TRBJ2-2; TRBD1 aligns across 9 bases. The germline V gene encodes CDR1 MNHGY and CDR2 SAAAGT. With 8 bases clipped from V and 5 bases from J, the junction kept 6 bases outside the gene matches. The length of the CDR3 is 14 residues. The CDR3 DNA follows: TGTGCCAGCGCCCCGGGACAGGGAACCGGGGAGCTGTTTTTT. This translates into CASAPGQGTGELFF.

In its sample, this clone ranks as medium-sized. CDR3: CAISRDRAGNEKLFF. The CDR3 DNA sequence: TGTGCCATCAGCCGGGACAGGGCTGGAAATGAAAAACTGTTTTTT. V and J are TRBV6-8 and TRBJ1-4, with 9 bases that match TRBD1. The V gene end was trimmed by 10 bases and the J gene end by 5 bases; junction bases not matched to a gene: 11. There are 15 residues in the CDR3. The germline V gene has CDR1 MNHGY and CDR2 SAAAGT.

The V call is TRBV28, the J call TRBJ2-3; 12 bases match TRBD2. The length of the CDR3 is 15 residues. With 5 bases clipped from V and 3 bases from J, the junction kept 3 bases outside the gene matches. Germline assignment: CDR1 MDHEN and CDR2 SYDVKM. In DNA form, the CDR3 reads TGTGCCAGCAGTATGACTAGCGGGAGAACAGATACGCAGTATTTT. Protein sequence: CASSMTSGRTDTQYF.

The chain carries TRBV19 and TRBJ1-5; the D gene is possibly TRBD1 (6 bases). Germline CDR1 is LNHDA and CDR2 is SQIVND (reference sequence). V was cut by 6 bases and J by 7 bases, with 16 bases left in between. CDR3 length equals 14 residues. CDR3 sequence reads: CASRELQGIQPQHF. The CDR3 coding sequence is TGTGCCAGTAGGGAGTTACAGGGCATACAGCCCCAGCATTTT.

This clone is medium-sized by share. The V gene is TRBV6-8, the J gene TRBJ2-3, with D maybe TRBD2 (5 bases). Trimming removed 5 bases at V and 5 bases at J, with 17 bases between. The CDR3 is made up of 15 amino acids. Per the germline V gene, CDR1 is MNHGY and CDR2 is SAAAGT. This chain's CDR3 is CASSDGGRSVDTQYF. CDR3 bases: TGTGCCAGCAGTGATGGTGGGAGAAGTGTAGATACGCAGTATTTT.

Within the sample, this clone is medium-sized. The V and J genes are TRBV28 and TRBJ1-4; D possibly corresponds to TRBD1 (6 bases). V dropped 4 bases and J dropped 3 bases, with 12 bases sitting between them. Germline V CDR1 and CDR2: MDHEN, SYDVKM. The CDR3 loop spans 15 amino acids. The chain's CDR3 is CASSSIDRSNEKLFF. CDR3 coding DNA: TGTGCCAGCAGTTCGATCGACAGGTCTAATGAAAAACTGTTTTTT.

Only a few counts were recorded for this clone. The V and J genes are TRBV6-8 and TRBJ1-2, with 9 bases that match TRBD1. CDR1 and CDR2 (germline): MNHGY, SAAAGT. Trimming at V came to 6 bases and at J to 7 bases, leaving 6 bases not matched to a gene. CDR3 size: 13 residues. The CDR3 coding sequence is TGTGCCAGCAGCTACGGACAGGGGCTTGGCTACACCTTC. Translation gives CASSYGQGLGYTF.

The CDR3 DNA sequence: TGTGCCAGTAGTATAATAAAGGGCGACTATGGCTACACCTTC. This sequence encodes CASSIIKGDYGYTF. This chain connects TRBV19 to TRBJ1-2; D unclear. Germline values: CDR1 LNHDA, CDR2 SQIVND (reference sequence). CDR3 length: 14 residues. Trimming left V 2 bases short and J 3 bases short, with 10 bases between.

J is TRBJ2-2 and V is TRBV11-3, with D possibly TRBD1 on 6 matching bases. Trimming took off 6 bases at V and 3 bases at J, with 11 bases between the two ends. The CDR3 loop spans 14 amino acids. Germline V lookup: CDR1 SGHNT, CDR2 YENEEA. CDR3 amino acids: CASRQGRDTGELFF. DNA of the CDR3: TGTGCCAGCAGACAGGGTCGTGACACCGGGGAGCTGTTTTTT.

The rearrangement uses TRBV6-8 and TRBJ2-7, with D perhaps matching TRBD1 (5 bases). Germline values: CDR1 MNHGY, CDR2 SAAAGT. The CDR3 consists of 15 residues. Trimming shortened V by 10 bases and J by 4 bases, and 23 bases separated the two germline ends. The CDR3 protein is CATTNDRAPSYEQYF. The CDR3 DNA sequence: TGTGCCACCACCAACGACAGAGCACCGTCATACGAGCAGTACTTC.

This clone was counted only a few times. The chain couples TRBV9 to TRBJ1-5, with D perhaps matching TRBD1 (5 bases). V lost 5 bases and J 6 bases, leaving 30 bases between the germline ends. CDR1 and CDR2 from the germline V gene are SGDLS and YYNGEE. CDR3 length: 19 residues. CDR3 sequence reads: CASRRLNIRGSRAGQPQHF. The DNA of the CDR3 is TGTGCCAGCAGAAGACTTAACATTCGGGGCTCTAGGGCAGGTCAGCCCCAGCATTTT.

In its sample, this clone ranks as medium-sized. The chain employs TRBV6-8 and TRBJ2-3; a weak D match, TRBD2 (5 bases). V gave up 4 bases and J gave up 3 bases, with 11 bases separating them. Germline assignment: CDR1 MNHGY and CDR2 SAAAGT. The length of the CDR3 is 14 residues. The CDR3 reads CASSSGSETDTQYF. CDR3 nucleotides: TGTGCCAGCAGTTCGGGGTCAGAGACAGATACGCAGTATTTT.

This clone has more than one count but fewer than ten. The genes are TRBV28 and TRBJ2-7; D is perhaps TRBD1 (5 bases). Deletions cut 2 bases from V and 1 base from J, with 6 bases between. The CDR3 loop spans 13 amino acids. Germline loops: CDR1 MDHEN, CDR2 SYDVKM. CDR3 bases: TGTGCCAGCAGTTTACAGGGATCCTACGAGCAGTACTTC. Amino acid sequence: CASSLQGSYEQYF.

Sample share makes this clone large (0.1 to 1%). The V and J genes are TRBV11-3 and TRBJ1-1, with unresolved D. Germline V gene lookup returns CDR1 SGHNT and CDR2 YENEEA. The CDR3 spans 15 residues. V gave up 4 bases and J gave up 0 bases, with 12 bases separating them. The CDR3 spells CASSSMGEMNTEAFF. The CDR3 DNA sequence: TGTGCCAGCAGCTCCATGGGAGAAATGAACACTGAAGCTTTCTTT.

The gene calls are TRBV11-3 and TRBJ2-7; the match to TRBD2 covers 7 bases. The CDR3 length is 15 residues. With 7 bases clipped from V and 0 bases from J, the junction kept 9 bases outside the gene matches. The germline CDR1 and CDR2 sequences are SGHNT and YENEEA. In nucleotides, the CDR3 is TGTGCCAGCACCCCGGGGAGGGGTTTCTCCTACGAGCAGTACTTC. Protein sequence: CASTPGRGFSYEQYF.

V and J are TRBV15 and TRBJ2-3; 7 positions match TRBD2. Germline V gene sequence: CDR1 LNHNV, CDR2 YYDKDF (reference sequence). The CDR3 spans 16 residues. V gave up 1 base and J gave up 2 bases; unmatched junction bases: 6. CDR3 sequence (DNA): TGTGCCACCAGCAGAGGAGCTAGCGGAAACACAGATACGCAGTATTTT. It codes for CATSRGASGNTDTQYF.

This chain joins TRBV10-2 and TRBJ2-1; D may be TRBD1 (6 bases). Germline values: CDR1 WSHSY, CDR2 SAAADI. CDR3 size: 14 residues. Trimming pared 1 base from V and 6 bases from J, leaving 10 bases between. CDR3 in DNA: TGCGCCAGCAGTGAGTTCGGGACATCCAATGAGCAGTTCTTC. This translates into CASSEFGTSNEQFF.

Only a few counts were recorded for this clone. V usage is TRBV6-8 and J usage is TRBJ1-1; D gene ambiguous. The germline V gene encodes CDR1 MNHGY and CDR2 SAAAGT. The CDR3 sequence is 14 residues long. Trimming removed 8 bases at V and 11 bases at J, with 24 bases between. Here the CDR3 DNA reads TGTGCCAGCGTTGGGTACGGCTCCTCGATGGGGGCTTTCTTT. Protein: CASVGYGSSMGAFF.

This clone was detected a few times. V gene TRBV28 combines with J gene TRBJ2-1; 8 bases match TRBD2. The V gene end was trimmed by 3 bases and the J gene end by 3 bases; junction bases not matched to a gene: 7. The CDR3 is 16 amino acids. CDR1 and CDR2 (germline): MDHEN, SYDVKM. The CDR3 here is CASSLLLAEIYNEQFF. Here the CDR3 DNA reads TGTGCCAGCAGTTTGTTACTAGCGGAGATCTACAATGAGCAGTTCTTC.

The DNA of the CDR3 is TGTGCCAGTAGCAGCGGGACAGGAGTCGGTGAGCAGTTCTTC. Residues: CASSSGTGVGEQFF. The chain joins TRBV19 to TRBJ2-1; a weak D match, TRBD1 (8 bases). Germline V gene lookup returns CDR1 LNHDA and CDR2 SQIVND (reference sequence). The CDR3 loop spans 14 amino acids. The V end was cut by 6 bases, the J end by 9 bases, with 18 bases between.

The V call is TRBV29-1, the J call TRBJ1-5; TRBD1 aligns across 8 bases. The CDR3 has 14 residues. V lost 6 bases, J lost 0 bases, and 4 bases stayed unmatched. Per germline, CDR1 SQVTM and CDR2 ANQGSEA. This CDR3 reads CSVGTGYSNQPQHF. The CDR3 DNA sequence: TGCAGCGTGGGGACAGGCTATAGCAATCAGCCCCAGCATTTT.

This clone appeared a few times. DNA of the CDR3: TGTGCCAGTCTCAGGGAGCGGGAGAGGTACGAGCAGTACTTC. Its protein is CASLRERERYEQYF. J is TRBJ2-7 and V is TRBV28; TRBD2 matches 8 bases. Germline V gene data show CDR1 as MDHEN and CDR2 as SYDVKM. V shed 9 bases and J 4 bases; nucleotides not matched to a gene: 11. The CDR3 totals 14 residues.

This clone has more than one count but fewer than ten. The chain combines TRBV6-8 with TRBJ2-5; 9 nucleotides align to TRBD1. J lost 5 bases, V lost 4 bases, and 2 bases had no gene match. The CDR3 runs to 13 residues. The germline V gene has CDR1 MNHGY and CDR2 SAAAGT. Here the CDR3 reads CASSWDRAETQYF. CDR3 nucleotides: TGTGCCAGCAGTTGGGACAGGGCCGAGACCCAGTACTTC.

This clone was found a few times. The chain employs TRBV28 and TRBJ2-2; weak D call: TRBD1 (5 bases). The germline gives CDR1 MDHEN, CDR2 SYDVKM. Trimming shortened V by 6 bases and J by 3 bases, and 11 bases separated the two germline ends. The CDR3 loop spans 14 amino acids. The CDR3 DNA reads TGTGCCAGCAGACGACAGTTCTACACCGGGGAGCTGTTTTTT. It is translated as CASRRQFYTGELFF.